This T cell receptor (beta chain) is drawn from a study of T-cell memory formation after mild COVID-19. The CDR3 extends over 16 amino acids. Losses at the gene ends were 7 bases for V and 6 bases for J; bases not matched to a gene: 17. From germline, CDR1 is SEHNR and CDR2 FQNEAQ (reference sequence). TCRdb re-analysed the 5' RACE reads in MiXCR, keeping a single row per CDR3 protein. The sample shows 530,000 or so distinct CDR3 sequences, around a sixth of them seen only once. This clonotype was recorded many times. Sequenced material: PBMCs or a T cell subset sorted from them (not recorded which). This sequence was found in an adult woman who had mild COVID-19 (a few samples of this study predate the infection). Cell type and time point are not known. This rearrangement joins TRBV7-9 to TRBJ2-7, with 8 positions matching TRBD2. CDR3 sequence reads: CASTTPQPGGDREQYF. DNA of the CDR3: TGTGCCAGCACCACACCCCAACCCGGGGGGGATCGCGAGCAGTACTTC.